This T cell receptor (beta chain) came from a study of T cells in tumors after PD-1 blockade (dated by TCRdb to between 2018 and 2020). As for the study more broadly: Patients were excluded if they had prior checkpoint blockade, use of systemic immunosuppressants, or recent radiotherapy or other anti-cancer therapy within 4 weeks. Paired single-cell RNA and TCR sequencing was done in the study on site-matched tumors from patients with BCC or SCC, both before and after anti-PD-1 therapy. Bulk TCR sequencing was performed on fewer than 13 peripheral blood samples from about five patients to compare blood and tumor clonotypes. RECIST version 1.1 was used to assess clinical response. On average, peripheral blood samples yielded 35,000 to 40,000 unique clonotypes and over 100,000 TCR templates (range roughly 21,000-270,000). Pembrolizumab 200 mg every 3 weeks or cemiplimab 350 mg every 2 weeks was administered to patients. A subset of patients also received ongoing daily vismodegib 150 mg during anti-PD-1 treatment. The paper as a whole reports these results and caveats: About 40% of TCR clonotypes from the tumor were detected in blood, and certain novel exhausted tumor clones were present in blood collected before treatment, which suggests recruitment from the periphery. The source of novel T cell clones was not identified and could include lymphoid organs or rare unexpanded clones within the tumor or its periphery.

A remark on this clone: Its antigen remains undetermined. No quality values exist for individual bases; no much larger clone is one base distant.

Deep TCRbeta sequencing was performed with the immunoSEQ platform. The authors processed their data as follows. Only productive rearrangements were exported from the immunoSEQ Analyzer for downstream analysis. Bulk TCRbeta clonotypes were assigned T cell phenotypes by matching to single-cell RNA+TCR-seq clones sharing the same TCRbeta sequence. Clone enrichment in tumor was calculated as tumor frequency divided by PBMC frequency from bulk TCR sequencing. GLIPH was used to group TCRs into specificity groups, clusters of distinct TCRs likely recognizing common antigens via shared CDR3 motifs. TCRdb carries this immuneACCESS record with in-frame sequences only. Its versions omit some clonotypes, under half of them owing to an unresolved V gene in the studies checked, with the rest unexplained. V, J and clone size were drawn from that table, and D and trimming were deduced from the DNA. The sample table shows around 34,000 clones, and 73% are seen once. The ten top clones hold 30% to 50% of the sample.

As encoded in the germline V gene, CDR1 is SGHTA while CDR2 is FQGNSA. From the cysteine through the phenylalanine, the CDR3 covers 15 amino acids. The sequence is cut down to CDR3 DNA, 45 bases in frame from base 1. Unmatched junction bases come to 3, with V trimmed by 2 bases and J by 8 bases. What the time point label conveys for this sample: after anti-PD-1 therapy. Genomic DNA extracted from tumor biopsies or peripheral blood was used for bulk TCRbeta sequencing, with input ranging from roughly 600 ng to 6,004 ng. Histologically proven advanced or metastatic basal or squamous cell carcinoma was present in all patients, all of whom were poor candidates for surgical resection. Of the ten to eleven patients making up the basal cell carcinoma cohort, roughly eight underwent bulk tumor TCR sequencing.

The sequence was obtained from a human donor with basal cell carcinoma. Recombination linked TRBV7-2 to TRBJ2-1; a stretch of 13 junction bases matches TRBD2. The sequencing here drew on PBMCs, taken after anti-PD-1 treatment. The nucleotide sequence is TGTGCCAGCAGCTTAACTAGCGGGGGGGCCGATGAGCAGTTCTTC. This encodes CASSLTSGGADEQFF.